Shown below are 13 T cell receptor beta chains from a single sample sequenced in a study of shared clonotypes between healthy human individuals. The assay was immunoSEQ multiplex PCR, and TCRdb's table has in-frame clones only and misses some. The repertoire holds around 1.5 million clones, with about 98% as singletons. Sequencing input: naive CD4+ T cells sorted from blood. Subset in this sample: CD45RA+ positively selected. These receptors were taken from a young man in good health.

V and J are TRBV7-3 and TRBJ2-3; no definite D call. This CDR3 region has 16 residues. CDR1 and CDR2 (germline): SGHTA, FQGTGA. Trimming took off 1 base at V and 3 bases at J, with 14 bases between the two ends. CDR3 nucleotide sequence: TGTGCCAGCAGCTTAAGGGATATAGCTGGAACAGATACGCAGTATTTT. Translated: CASSLRDIAGTDTQYF. Together with reference TRBV7-3 and TRBJ2-3, the CDR3 gives the full variable domain: GAGVSQTPSNKVTEKGKYVELRCDPISGHTALYWYRQSLGQGPEFLIYFQGTGAADDSGLPNDRFFAVRPEGSVSTLKIQRTERGDSAVYLCASSLRDIAGTDTQYFGPGTRLTVL.

This clone was counted a single time. Other DNA sequences within the sample encode an identical CDR3. CDR3 region: CASSYSRAYEQYF. CDR3 DNA sequence: TGTGCCAGCAGTTACTCCAGGGCCTACGAGCAGTACTTC. V gene TRBV6-5 combines with J gene TRBJ2-7, with a weak D call TRBD1 (5 bases). Looked up from germline, CDR1 is MNHEY and CDR2 is SVGAGI. This CDR3 is built from 13 residues. V was clipped by 0 bases and J by 2 bases, with 5 bases between them.

The rearrangement links TRBV19 to TRBJ2-5; D is perhaps TRBD2 (5 bases). The CDR3 is 14 amino acids. Deletions cut 1 base from V and 2 bases from J, with 8 bases between. The germline gives CDR1 LNHDA, CDR2 SQIVND (reference sequence). The DNA for the CDR3 is TGTGCCAGTAGTATAGCGGGGAGACAAGAGACCCAGTACTTC. Its protein product is CASSIAGRQETQYF.

This chain joins TRBV7-8 and TRBJ1-5; 7 bases align to TRBD1. Unmatched junction bases numbered 14, after V lost 5 bases and J lost 7 bases. CDR1 is SGHVS and CDR2 is FQNEAQ in the germline V gene. The CDR3 totals 16 residues. The DNA of the CDR3 is TGTGCCAGCAGCCACATGCACACAGGGGTAGGGCAGCCCCAGCATTTT. Its protein product is CASSHMHTGVGQPQHF.

The chain has TRBV27 and TRBJ2-1; 15 bases map to TRBD2. The CDR3 spans 18 residues. Unmatched junction bases numbered 7, after V lost 4 bases and J lost 3 bases. The germline CDR1 and CDR2 sequences are MNHEY and SMNVEV (reference sequence). The CDR3 sequence is CASSYRRTSGRVYNEQFF. The CDR3 nucleotides read TGTGCCAGCAGTTACCGTCGGACTAGCGGGAGGGTCTACAATGAGCAGTTCTTC.

The rearrangement links TRBV7-2 to TRBJ1-5; 8 bases are shared with TRBD1. V lost 3 bases to trimming and J lost 6 bases; unmatched junction nucleotides: 7. The CDR3 has 15 residues. The germline V gene encodes CDR1 SGHTA and CDR2 FQGNSA. In DNA, the CDR3 is TGTGCCAGCAGCTTTGTGCAGGGGGCAGGTCAGCCCCAGCATTTT. Its protein is CASSFVQGAGQPQHF. The full variable domain, in which reference TRBV7-2 and TRBJ1-5 provide the parts outside the CDR3, is GAGVSQSPSNKVTEKGKDVELRCDPISGHTALYWYRQSLGQGLEFLIYFQGNSAPDKSGLPSDRFSAERTGGSVSTLTIQRTQQEDSAVYLCASSFVQGAGQPQHFGDGTRLSIL.

This CDR3 reads CASSAQGFDYTEAFF. In DNA, the CDR3 is TGTGCCAGTAGTGCACAGGGGTTTGATTACACTGAAGCTTTCTTT. V and J are TRBV19 and TRBJ1-1; 7 nucleotides agree with TRBD1. Trimming cost V 5 bases and J 3 bases; bases outside gene matches: 9. The CDR3 is 15 amino acids. Germline assignment: CDR1 LNHDA and CDR2 SQIVND (reference sequence).

The chain couples TRBV15 to TRBJ2-7; no clear D gene. CDR3 length equals 14 residues. Germline CDR1 is LNHNV and CDR2 is YYDKDF (reference sequence). The V end lost 0 bases, the J end lost 3 bases, and 9 bases lay between the germline ends. The CDR3 spells CATSRELRGYEQYF. DNA of the CDR3: TGTGCCACCAGCAGAGAACTAAGAGGCTACGAGCAGTACTTC.

The V gene is TRBV11-1, the J gene TRBJ2-7, with 13 nucleotides matching TRBD2. The length of the CDR3 is 15 residues. Germline V CDR1 and CDR2: SGHAT, FQDESV (reference sequence). Trimming removed 6 bases from V and 5 bases from J; junction bases left unmatched: 7. CDR3 residues: CASRGRTSGSHEQYF. The CDR3 bases are TGTGCCAGCAGGGGAAGGACTAGCGGGAGCCACGAGCAGTACTTC.

This rearrangement joins TRBV2 to TRBJ2-7; D is unclear. The CDR3 consists of 11 residues. The V gene's germline CDR1 is SNHLY and CDR2 FYNNEI. Trimming stripped 8 bases from V and 6 bases from J, with 11 bases between. The CDR3 reads CASESEGEQYF. CDR3 in DNA: TGTGCCAGCGAGTCAGAAGGCGAGCAGTACTTC.

CDR3 loop: CASRERGNQPQHF. The CDR3 DNA reads as TGTGCCAGCAGAGAAAGGGGGAATCAGCCCCAGCATTTT. J is TRBJ1-5 and V is TRBV2, with D maybe TRBD1 (6 bases). The CDR3 contains 13 residues. Germline V CDR1 and CDR2: SNHLY, FYNNEI. Trimming shortened V by 6 bases and J by 4 bases, and 10 bases separated the two germline ends.

The chain combines TRBV5-4 with TRBJ1-2; TRBD1 is a possible D gene (5 bases). The CDR3 extends over 13 amino acids. The germline gives CDR1 SGHNT, CDR2 YYREEE (reference sequence). The V end lost 4 bases, the J end lost 3 bases, and 10 bases lay between the germline ends. The CDR3 protein is CASSRGEDYGYTF. DNA for the CDR3: TGTGCCAGCAGCCGGGGGGAGGACTATGGCTACACCTTC.

The rearrangement joins TRBV19 to TRBJ2-1; 9 positions match TRBD2. Looked up from germline, CDR1 is LNHDA and CDR2 is SQIVND (reference sequence). The CDR3 consists of 15 residues. The V segment lost 4 bases and the J segment 5 bases; nucleotides outside the gene matches: 6. The CDR3 loop is CASSTIAGENNEQFF. DNA of the CDR3: TGTGCCAGTAGTACTATAGCGGGGGAGAACAATGAGCAGTTCTTC.